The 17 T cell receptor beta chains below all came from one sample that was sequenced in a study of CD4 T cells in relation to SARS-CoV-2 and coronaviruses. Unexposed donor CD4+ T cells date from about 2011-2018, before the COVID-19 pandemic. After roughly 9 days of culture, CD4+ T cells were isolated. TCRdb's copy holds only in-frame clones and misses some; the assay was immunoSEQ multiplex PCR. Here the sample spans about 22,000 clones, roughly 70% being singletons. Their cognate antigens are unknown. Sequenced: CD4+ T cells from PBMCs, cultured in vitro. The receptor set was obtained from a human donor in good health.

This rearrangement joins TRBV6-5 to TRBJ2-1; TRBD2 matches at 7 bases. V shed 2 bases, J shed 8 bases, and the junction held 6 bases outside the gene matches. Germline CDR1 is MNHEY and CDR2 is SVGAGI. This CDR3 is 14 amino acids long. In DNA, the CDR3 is TGTGCCAGCAGTTACAGGCGGGAGAGCTATGAGCAGTTCTTC. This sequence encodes CASSYRRESYEQFF.

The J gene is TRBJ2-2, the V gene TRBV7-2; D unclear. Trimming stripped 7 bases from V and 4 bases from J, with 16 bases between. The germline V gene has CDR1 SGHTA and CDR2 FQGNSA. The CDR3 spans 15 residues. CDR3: CASTSGYTGTGELFF. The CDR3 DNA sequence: TGTGCCAGCACCTCGGGCTATACGGGCACCGGGGAGCTGTTTTTT.

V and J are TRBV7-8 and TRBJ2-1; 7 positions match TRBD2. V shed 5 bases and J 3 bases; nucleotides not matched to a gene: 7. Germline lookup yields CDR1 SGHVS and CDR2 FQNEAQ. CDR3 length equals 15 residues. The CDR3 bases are TGTGCCAGCAGCCCGGACGGGACTAACTACAATGAGCAGTTCTTC. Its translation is CASSPDGTNYNEQFF. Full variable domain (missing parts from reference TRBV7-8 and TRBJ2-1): GAGVSQSPRYKVAKRGQDVALRCDPISGHVSLFWYQQALGQGPEFLTYFQNEAQLDKSGLPSDRFFAERPEGSVSTLKIQRTQQEDSAVYLCASSPDGTNYNEQFFGPGTRLTVL.

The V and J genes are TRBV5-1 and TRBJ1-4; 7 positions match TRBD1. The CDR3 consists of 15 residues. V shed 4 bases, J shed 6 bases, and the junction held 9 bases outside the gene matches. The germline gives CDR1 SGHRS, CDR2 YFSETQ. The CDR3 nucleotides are TGCGCCAGCAGCGGAGTGAGGGGGCGTCATGAAAAACTGTTTTTT. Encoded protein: CASSGVRGRHEKLFF.

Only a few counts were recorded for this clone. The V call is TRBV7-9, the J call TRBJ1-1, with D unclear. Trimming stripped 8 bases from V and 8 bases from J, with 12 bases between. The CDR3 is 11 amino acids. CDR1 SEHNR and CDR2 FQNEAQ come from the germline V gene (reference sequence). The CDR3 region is CASGIQGEAFF. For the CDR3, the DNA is TGTGCCAGCGGAATACAAGGGGAAGCTTTCTTT.

The CDR3 nucleotides are TGTGCCAGTAGTATAGAAGGGACAGGTTATCAGCCCCAGCATTTT. Amino acid sequence: CASSIEGTGYQPQHF. The rearrangement links TRBV19 to TRBJ1-5; TRBD1 aligns across 8 bases. The germline gives CDR1 LNHDA, CDR2 SQIVND (reference sequence). The V gene end was trimmed by 0 bases and the J gene end by 5 bases; junction bases not matched to a gene: 3. This CDR3 is 15 amino acids long.

CDR3 DNA sequence: TGTGCCAGCAGGGAAGATCGATCCACCGGGGAGCTGTTTTTT. Translated, it gives CASREDRSTGELFF. The V gene is TRBV6-4, the J gene TRBJ2-2; unclear D gene. Trimming left V 6 bases short and J 4 bases short, with 12 bases between. Per germline, CDR1 MRHNA and CDR2 SNTAGT. The CDR3 length is 14 residues.

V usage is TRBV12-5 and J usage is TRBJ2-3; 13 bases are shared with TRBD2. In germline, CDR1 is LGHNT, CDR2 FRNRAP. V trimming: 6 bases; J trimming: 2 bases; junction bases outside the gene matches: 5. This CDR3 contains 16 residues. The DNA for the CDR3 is TGTGCTAGTGGGTCGGGACTAGCGGGGCCCACAGATACGCAGTATTTT. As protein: CASGSGLAGPTDTQYF. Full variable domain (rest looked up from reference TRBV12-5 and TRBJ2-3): DARVTQTPRHKVTEMGQEVTMRCQPILGHNTVFWYRQTMMQGLELLAYFRNRAPLDDSGMPKDRFSAEMPDATLATLKIQPSEPRDSAVYFCASGSGLAGPTDTQYFGPGTRLTVL.

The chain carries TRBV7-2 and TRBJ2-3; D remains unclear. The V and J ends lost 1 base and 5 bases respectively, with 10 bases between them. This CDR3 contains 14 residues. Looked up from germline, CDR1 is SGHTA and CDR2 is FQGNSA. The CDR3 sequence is CASSLVGRVDTQYF. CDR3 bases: TGTGCCAGCAGCTTAGTAGGAAGGGTAGATACGCAGTATTTT.

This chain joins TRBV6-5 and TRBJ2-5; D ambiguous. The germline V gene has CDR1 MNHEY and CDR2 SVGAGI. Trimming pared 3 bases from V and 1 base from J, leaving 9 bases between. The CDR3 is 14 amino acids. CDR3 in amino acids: CASSYSYLQETQYF. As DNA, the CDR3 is TGTGCCAGCAGTTATTCCTACCTCCAAGAGACCCAGTACTTC.

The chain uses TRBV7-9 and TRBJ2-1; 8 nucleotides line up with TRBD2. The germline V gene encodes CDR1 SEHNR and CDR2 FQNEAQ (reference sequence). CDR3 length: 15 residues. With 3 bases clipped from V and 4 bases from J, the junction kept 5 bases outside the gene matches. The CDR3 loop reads CASSLTSAKYNEQFF. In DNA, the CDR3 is TGTGCCAGCAGCTTGACTAGCGCCAAATACAATGAGCAGTTCTTC.

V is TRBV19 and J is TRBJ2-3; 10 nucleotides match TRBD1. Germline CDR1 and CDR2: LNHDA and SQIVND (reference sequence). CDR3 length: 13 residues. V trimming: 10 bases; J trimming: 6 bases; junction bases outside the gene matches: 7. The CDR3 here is CANSDRGEDTQYF. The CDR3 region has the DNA TGTGCCAACTCGGACAGGGGGGAGGATACGCAGTATTTT.

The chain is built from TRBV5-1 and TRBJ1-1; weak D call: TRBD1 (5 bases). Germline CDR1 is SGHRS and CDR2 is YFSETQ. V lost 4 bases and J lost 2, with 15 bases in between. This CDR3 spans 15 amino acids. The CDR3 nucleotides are TGCGCCAGCAGCACCCGAGGGACCATCAACACTGAAGCTTTCTTT. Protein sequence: CASSTRGTINTEAFF.

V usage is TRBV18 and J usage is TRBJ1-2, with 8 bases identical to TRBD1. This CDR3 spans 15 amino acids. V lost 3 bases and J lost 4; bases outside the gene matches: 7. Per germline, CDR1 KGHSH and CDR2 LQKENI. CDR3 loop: CASSPGQGLSYGYTF. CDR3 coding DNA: TGTGCCAGCTCACCTGGACAGGGATTAAGCTATGGCTACACCTTC.

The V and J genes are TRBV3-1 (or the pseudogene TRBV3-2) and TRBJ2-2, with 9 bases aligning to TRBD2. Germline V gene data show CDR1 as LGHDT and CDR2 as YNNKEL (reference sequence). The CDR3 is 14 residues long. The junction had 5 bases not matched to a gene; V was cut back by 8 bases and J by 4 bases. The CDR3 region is CASGISGGTGELFF. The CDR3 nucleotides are TGTGCCAGCGGAATTAGCGGGGGCACCGGGGAGCTGTTTTTT.

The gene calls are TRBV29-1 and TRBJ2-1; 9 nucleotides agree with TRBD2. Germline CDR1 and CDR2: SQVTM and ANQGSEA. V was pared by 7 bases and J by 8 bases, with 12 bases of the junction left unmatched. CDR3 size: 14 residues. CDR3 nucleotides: TGCAGCGCAACGGGACTAGCTTCCCAGTATGAGCAGTTCTTC. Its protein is CSATGLASQYEQFF.

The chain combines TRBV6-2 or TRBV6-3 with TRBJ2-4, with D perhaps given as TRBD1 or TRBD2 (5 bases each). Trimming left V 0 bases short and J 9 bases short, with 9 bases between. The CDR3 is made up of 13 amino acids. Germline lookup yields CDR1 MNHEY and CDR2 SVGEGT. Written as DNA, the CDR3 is TGTGCCAGCAGTTACTCAGGGGCGGGCATTCAGTACTTC. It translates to CASSYSGAGIQYF.